These T cell receptor beta chains were read from a single sample in a study of shared clonotypes between healthy human individuals. Data came from immunoSEQ multiplex PCR; TCRdb stores just in-frame clones and leaves some out. The sample records approximately 1,000,000 clones, roughly 74% being singletons. The source material was memory CD4+ T cells from PBMCs. Receptors originate from a man aged 18 to 30 in good health. Some clones in this sample may be carry-over from other donors' samples. CDR3s include the opening cysteine and the closing phenylalanine or tryptophan. D genes are given only for firm matches. Expanded clones get a size class; other rows say once, few or many, or leave the size out.

d_call clone_size j_call v_call cdr3_aa cdr3_nt
TRBD2 - TRBJ2-7 TRBV4-3 CASSSRLADMGYEQYF TGCGCCAGCAGCTCCCGACTAGCGGATATGGGGTACGAGCAGTACTTC
- - TRBJ1-1 TRBV4-3 CASSLARGTEAFF TGCGCCAGCAGCCTGGCCCGAGGAACTGAAGCTTTCTTT
- - TRBJ1-3 TRBV5-8 CASSLRVTASGNTIYF TGTGCCAGCAGCCTTAGAGTCACGGCCTCTGGAAACACCATATATTTT
- once TRBJ2-6 TRBV5-4 CASSADSGANVLTF TGTGCCAGCAGCGCAGACTCTGGGGCCAACGTCCTGACTTTC
- - TRBJ2-1 TRBV11-2 CASLQHNEQFF TGTGCCAGTCTCCAACACAATGAGCAGTTCTTC
- - TRBJ2-1 TRBV5-1 CASSLAVRGSEQFF TGCGCCAGCAGCTTGGCGGTCCGGGGGTCTGAGCAGTTCTTC
- - TRBJ1-1 TRBV6-1 CASSEVGGARAEAFF TGTGCCAGCAGTGAAGTTGGGGGGGCGCGCGCTGAAGCTTTCTTT
- - TRBJ1-2 TRBV6-6 CASSNSKGGYGYTF TGTGCCAGCAGTAACTCTAAAGGAGGCTATGGCTACACCTTC
TRBD2 - TRBJ2-1 TRBV7-9 CASSLALTSGSEQFF TGTGCCAGCAGCTTAGCGCTGACTAGCGGGAGTGAGCAGTTCTTC
- - TRBJ2-7 TRBV7-9 CASSLIEQYF TGTGCCAGCAGCTTAATTGAGCAGTACTTC
- - TRBJ2-3 TRBV29-1 CSVAGKPSTDTQYF TGCAGCGTTGCTGGGAAACCTAGCACAGATACGCAGTATTTT
- - TRBJ2-7 TRBV7-9 CASSLAGQPAYEQYF TGTGCCAGCAGCTTAGCCGGTCAGCCTGCCTACGAGCAGTACTTC
TRBD1 - TRBJ1-1 TRBV30 CAWSGRPGQEYTEAFF TGTGCCTGGAGTGGTAGGCCGGGACAGGAGTACACTGAAGCTTTCTTT
TRBD1 once TRBJ2-2 TRBV7-2 CASSYTGGSGELFF TGTGCCAGCAGCTATACAGGGGGCTCCGGGGAGCTGTTTTTT
- many TRBJ1-4 TRBV7-9 CASSWGGSAEKLFF TGTGCCAGCAGCTGGGGTGGCTCAGCTGAAAAACTGTTTTTT
- - TRBJ1-1 TRBV7-8 CASSGKASAGTEAFF TGTGCCAGCAGCGGAAAGGCTTCGGCGGGTACTGAAGCTTTCTTT